This T cell receptor beta chain is drawn from a study of T cell repertoires in cytomegalovirus infection. TCRdb independently ran MiXCR on the reads; one entry per CDR3 protein. The repertoire consists of about 920,000 distinct CDR3 sequences, with around 32% occurring once and the leading ten covering roughly an eighth. Germline V gene sequence: CDR1 MNHEY, CDR2 SVGEGT. This CDR3 spans 14 amino acids. V was cut by 2 bases and J by 5 bases, with 10 bases left in between. About this clonotype itself: Its antigen is undetermined.

The chain is built from TRBV6-2 or TRBV6-3 and TRBJ2-1; D unresolved. The clonotype originates from a human donor in good health (CMV status not recorded). Some clones in this sample may be carry-over from other donors' samples. The material was cultured CD8+ T cells from PBMCs, obtained from culture after CMV antigen stimulation. The CDR3 loop reads CASSYRVGHNEQFF. The DNA for the CDR3 is TGTGCCAGCAGTTACAGGGTTGGCCACAATGAGCAGTTCTTC.